This T cell receptor (beta chain) was recorded in a study of T cell changes during pregnancy in multiple sclerosis. The CDR3 sequence is 16 residues long. With V trimmed by 4 bases and J by 3 bases, 8 bases remained unmatched. CDR1 and CDR2 from the germline V gene are SGHRS and YFSETQ. Sequencing used immunoSEQ multiplex PCR; TCRdb keeps in-frame clones, though not all of them. The sample holds about 42,000 clones; 91% are singletons and the top ten take 0.5%. V is TRBV5-1 and J is TRBJ1-3; 9 nucleotides align to TRBD1. The sequencing here drew on CD4+ T cells from peripheral blood mononuclear cells, taken in the second trimester of pregnancy. The receptor comes from a female donor in good health, enrolled as a control in a pregnancy study. This CDR3 is CASSLMTGGSGNTIYF. The CDR3 nucleotides are TGCGCCAGCAGCCTAATGACAGGGGGAAGTGGAAACACCATATATTTT.